The 5 T cell receptor beta chains given below trace back to one sample, sequenced in a study of shared clonotypes between healthy human individuals. Sequencing used immunoSEQ multiplex PCR; TCRdb keeps in-frame clones, though not all of them. The data hold roughly 2.5 million clones, with around nine tenths observed a single time. Sequencing input: naive CD4+ T cells sorted from blood. Subset defined: CD45RA+ positively selected. Receptor source: a man in his late teens or twenties in good health.

The chain employs TRBV5-1 and TRBJ2-3; 11 bases fit TRBD2. Germline CDR1 is SGHRS and CDR2 is YFSETQ. The CDR3 length is 17 residues. J was trimmed by 6 bases and V by 6 bases; bases with no gene match: 15. CDR3 DNA sequence: TGCGCCAGCAAACCCGGCCCACTAGCGGGAGTTGTGGATACGCAGTATTTT. Its translation is CASKPGPLAGVVDTQYF.

The chain couples TRBV18 to TRBJ1-1; D is unresolved. This CDR3 region has 14 residues. Per germline, CDR1 KGHSH and CDR2 LQKENI. The V end was cut by 2 bases, the J end by 2 bases, with 9 bases between. CDR3 nucleotide sequence: TGTGCCAGCTCACCAATGGCAGGAAACACTGAAGCTTTCTTT. Its translation is CASSPMAGNTEAFF.

The chain links TRBV2 to TRBJ1-1; tentative D call: TRBD1 (6 bases). V lost 8 bases and J lost 4, with 17 bases in between. The CDR3 runs to 14 residues. Germline assignment: CDR1 SNHLY and CDR2 FYNNEI. CDR3 coding DNA: TGTGCCAGCGGATCCGGGACGGACAGCACTGAAGCTTTCTTT. This encodes CASGSGTDSTEAFF. Full variable domain (outside the CDR3, taken from reference TRBV2 and TRBJ1-1): EPEVTQTPSHQVTQMGQEVILRCVPISNHLYFYWYRQILGQKVEFLVSFYNNEISEKSEIFDDQFSVERPDGSNFTLKIRSTKLEDSAMYFCASGSGTDSTEAFFGQGTRLTVV.

The chain recombines TRBV6-5 with TRBJ1-1, with D possibly TRBD1 on 5 matching bases. The CDR3 sequence is 13 residues long. CDR1 is MNHEY, CDR2 SVGAGI, per germline. V dropped 5 bases and J dropped 6 bases, with 13 bases sitting between them. In DNA, the CDR3 is TGTGCCAGCAGTATGGGATTAGGGGCTGAAGCTTTCTTT. Residues: CASSMGLGAEAFF.

The gene calls are TRBV6-5 and TRBJ2-1, with D possibly TRBD1 on 6 matching bases. V lost 6 bases to trimming and J lost 8 bases, with 20 bases between them. CDR1 and CDR2 from the germline V gene are MNHEY and SVGAGI. The CDR3 totals 15 residues. As DNA, the CDR3 is TGTGCCAGCAGGCAACAGGGCGCCCGATGGGATGAGCAGTTCTTC. The encoded protein is CASRQQGARWDEQFF.